The 25 T cell receptor beta chains below were found in one sample sequenced in a study of read filtering for tumor transcriptome and immune sequencing. From around 0.4 ug of RNA, a library with molecular barcoded alpha/delta and beta/gamma adaptors was made. A single record per CDR3 protein comes from TCRdb applying MiXCR to the reads. The table lists nearly 60,000 distinct CDR3 sequences, 10% to 15% of them singletons. Material: a population of CD138-negative cells sorted from bone marrow. Receptors originate from a donor over 35 with multiple myeloma.

This clonotype appeared a few times. A read error may be the cause here, since a much bigger clone is one base away. The rearrangement joins TRBV10-3 to TRBJ2-2, with D perhaps TRBD2 (5 bases). This CDR3 spans 14 amino acids. The V gene's germline CDR1 is ENHRY and CDR2 SYGVKD. This CDR3 reads CAISVVQNTGELLF. CDR3 DNA sequence: TGTGCCATCAGTGTAGTACAGAACACCGGGGAGCTGCTTTTT.

This clonotype was recorded many times. The chain links TRBV5-1 to TRBJ2-5; TRBD1 matches at 8 bases. The CDR3 sequence is 15 residues long. Germline V gives CDR1 SGHRS, CDR2 YFSETQ. Losses at the gene ends were 5 bases for V and 5 bases for J; bases not matched to a gene: 11. DNA for the CDR3: TGCGCCAGCAGTCGTATAGGACAGGGCGGGGAGACCCAGTACTTC. Translating it yields CASSRIGQGGETQYF. The full variable domain, rest sourced from reference TRBV5-1 and TRBJ2-5, is KAGVTQTPRYLIKTRGQQVTLSCSPISGHRSVSWYQQTPGQGLQFLFEYFSETQRNKGNFPGRFSGRQFSNSRSEMNVSTLELGDSALYLCASSRIGQGGETQYFGPGTRLLVL.

This clonotype was found many times. The chain couples TRBV29-1 to TRBJ1-2; D may be TRBD1 (5 bases). Germline loops: CDR1 SQVTM, CDR2 ANQGSEA. The CDR3 covers 14 residues. V shed 8 bases and J shed 0 bases, with 16 bases lying between them. The chain's CDR3 is CSFVRQTANYGYTF. Written as DNA, the CDR3 is TGCAGCTTTGTTAGGCAGACAGCTAACTATGGCTACACCTTC.

There are many counts of this clonotype. The chain joins TRBV21-1 to TRBJ2-7; the table's D call TRBD1 went unverified against the DNA. TRBV21-1 is reported as a pseudogene. CDR3 length: 14 residues. CDR3 sequence: CASSKEGQGHEQYF. For the CDR3, the DNA is TGTGCCAGCAGCAAAGAAGGACAGGGCCACGAGCAGTACTTC.

This clonotype appeared many times. The chain carries TRBV7-2 and TRBJ1-4; possible D gene TRBD1, 5 bases. The CDR3 consists of 14 residues. Germline CDR1 SGHTA, CDR2 FQGNSA. Trimming took off 4 bases at V and 5 bases at J, with 11 bases between the two ends. In nucleotides, the CDR3 is TGTGCCAGCAGCTCGGGACTGACAAATGAAAAACTGTTTTTT. Translating it yields CASSSGLTNEKLFF. The complete variable domain, with remaining parts taken from reference TRBV7-2 and TRBJ1-4, reads GAGVSQSPSNKVTEKGKDVELRCDPISGHTALYWYRQSLGQGLEFLIYFQGNSAPDKSGLPSDRFSAERTGGSVSTLTIQRTQQEDSAVYLCASSSGLTNEKLFFGSGTQLSVL.

This clonotype was seen a few times. The chain is built from TRBV3-1 and TRBJ2-5; D is perhaps TRBD1 (6 bases). Germline-derived CDR1 and CDR2 are LGHDT and YNNKEL (reference sequence). CDR3 length equals 16 residues. V lost 1 base to trimming and J lost 0 bases, with 12 bases between them. CDR3 coding DNA: TGTGCCAGCAGCCAAGCGGGCAGGGGCCACCAAGAGACCCAGTACTTC. This codes for CASSQAGRGHQETQYF.

In this sample, this clonotype turned up many times. This chain connects TRBV7-2 to TRBJ2-2; D possibly corresponds to TRBD2 (7 bases). The CDR3 loop spans 14 amino acids. Trimming removed 5 bases from V and 3 bases from J, with 10 bases in between. Germline lookup yields CDR1 SGHTA and CDR2 FQGNSA. The CDR3: CASSEGGDTGELFF. The CDR3, as DNA: TGTGCCAGCAGCGAGGGGGGGGACACCGGGGAGCTGTTTTTT.

As concerns this clonotype: This sequence may be a read error, since a much larger clone differs from it by one base. The V and J genes are TRBV5-6 and TRBJ1-5, with a tentative D call TRBD1 (6 bases). This CDR3 comprises 14 residues. Looked up from germline, CDR1 is SGHDT and CDR2 is YYEEEE. This chain's CDR3 is CVSRLRGSNQPQHF. The CDR3 nucleotides are TGTGTCAGCAGACTGAGGGGGAGCAATCAGCCCCAGCATTTT.

This clonotype was detected ten times or more. The chain is built from TRBV30 and TRBJ2-5; D may be TRBD2 (5 bases). Germline assignment: CDR1 GTSNPN and CDR2 SVGIG (reference sequence). V shed 0 bases and J shed 11 bases, with 13 bases lying between them. The CDR3 consists of 12 residues. The CDR3 reads CAWSVTSVLQYF. The CDR3 DNA is TGTGCCTGGAGTGTCACTAGTGTGTTACAGTACTTC. Full variable domain (missing parts from reference TRBV30 and TRBJ2-5): SQTIHQWPATLVQPVGSPLSLECTVEGTSNPNLYWYRQAAGRGLQLLFYSVGIGQISSEVPQNLSASRPQDRQFILSSKKLLLSDSGFYLCAWSVTSVLQYFGPGTRLLVL.

This clonotype was found a few times. The gene calls are TRBV18 and TRBJ1-4; D gene unclear. Germline assignment: CDR1 KGHSH and CDR2 LQKENI. The CDR3 runs 14 residues. With 2 bases removed from V and 7 bases from J, the gap between germline ends came to 11 bases. CDR3 bases: TGTGCCAGCTCACCATTGGTGGAAGTTGAAAAACTGTTTTTT. Protein sequence: CASSPLVEVEKLFF.

This clonotype was observed at least ten times. This chain joins TRBV4-2 and TRBJ1-2; D is uncertain. CDR1 LGHNA and CDR2 YNFKEQ come from the germline V gene. This CDR3 spans 15 amino acids. V was trimmed by 1 base and J by 2 bases, leaving 11 bases between them. The CDR3 DNA follows: TGTGCCAGCAGCCAAGTCAAACGGAAGAACTATGGCTACACCTTC. Its translation is CASSQVKRKNYGYTF.

This clonotype was observed a handful of times. This may arise from a read error, as a much more abundant clone is one base away. V and J are TRBV7-3 and TRBJ1-2; tentatively, D is TRBD1 (6 bases). The CDR3 is 15 amino acids. V was cut by 3 bases and J by 8 bases, with 19 bases left in between. CDR1 and CDR2 from the germline V gene are SGHTA and FQGTGA. CDR3 DNA: TGTGCCAGCAGCTTGGACAGCGGGGCCCAGAGGGGCTACACCTTC. It specifies CASSLDSGAQRGYTF.

V gene TRBV6-1 combines with J gene TRBJ2-3; TRBD2 agrees at 12 bases. After removal of 3 bases from V and 8 bases from J, the junction contained 6 bases not matched to a gene. The CDR3 contains 15 residues. Germline CDR1 reads MNHNS; CDR2 reads SASEGT. CDR3 in amino acids: CASSEASSGGGTQYF. The CDR3 DNA reads TGTGCCAGCAGTGAGGCGTCTAGCGGGGGGGGTACGCAGTATTTT.

This clonotype was counted many times. The chain is built from TRBV11-2 and TRBJ2-3; no clear D. Between the trimmed V and J ends, which lost 4 bases and 0 bases, there was a span of 11 bases. Germline CDR1 SGHAT, CDR2 FQNNGV. This CDR3 comprises 15 residues. CDR3 bases: TGTGCCAGCAGCTCGCTCCGGAAGAGCACAGATACGCAGTATTTT. This encodes CASSSLRKSTDTQYF.

This clonotype was counted at least ten times. J is TRBJ2-1 and V is TRBV11-2; no reliable D call. This CDR3 is built from 12 residues. The V end was cut by 2 bases, the J end by 8 bases, with 7 bases between. The germline V gene has CDR1 SGHAT and CDR2 FQNNGV. The CDR3 DNA sequence: TGTGCCAGCAGCTTATTTGTTGATGAGCAGTTCTTC. This codes for CASSLFVDEQFF.

This clonotype was counted at least ten times. The chain couples TRBV3-2 to TRBJ2-6. TRBV3-2 constitutes a pseudogene. This CDR3 region has 15 residues. The CDR3 DNA reads as TGTGCCAGCAGCCATGGGAAGCCTGGGGCCAACGTCCTGACTTTC. Translating it yields CASSHGKPGANVLTF.

The J gene is TRBJ2-5, the V gene TRBV19; TRBD2 might be the D (6 bases). V was clipped by 1 base and J by 5 bases, with 17 bases between them. In germline, CDR1 is LNHDA, CDR2 SQIVND (reference sequence). The CDR3 covers 16 residues. CDR3 protein: CASSIVRTGGEETQYF. In DNA, the CDR3 is TGTGCCAGTAGTATAGTTCGGACCGGAGGGGAGGAGACCCAGTACTTC. The entire variable domain, with the rest obtained from reference TRBV19 and TRBJ2-5, is as follows: DGGITQSPKYLFRKEGQNVTLSCEQNLNHDAMYWYRQDPGQGLRLIYYSQIVNDFQKGDIAEGYSVSREKKESFPLTVTSAQKNPTAFYLCASSIVRTGGEETQYFGPGTRLLVL.

This clonotype was detected ten times or more. The chain couples TRBV12-3 or TRBV12-4 to TRBJ1-1; D not resolved. V was clipped by 6 bases and J by 1 base, with 3 bases between them. This CDR3 has 11 residues. The CDR3 nucleotides are TGTGCCAGCAGGCAGAACACTGAAGCTTTCTTT. Translated: CASRQNTEAFF.

Concerning this clonotype: Here the CDR3 omits its conserved ending phenylalanine or tryptophan, so a read error is the likely source. The chain carries TRBV3-1 and TRBJ2-7, with a possible D match to TRBD2 (5 bases). The CDR3 extends over 13 amino acids. V was pared by 0 bases and J by 8 bases, with 11 bases between. The germline V gene has CDR1 LGHDT and CDR2 YNNKEL (reference sequence). In DNA, the CDR3 is TGTGCCAGCAGCCAAGATACCGGGGTAAAGCAGTACCTC. Protein sequence: CASSQDTGVKQYL.

This clonotype has ten or more counts. The genes are TRBV27 and TRBJ1-2; 10 bases agree with TRBD1. CDR1 and CDR2 (germline): MNHEY, SMNVEV (reference sequence). The V segment lost 4 bases and the J segment 6 bases; nucleotides outside the gene matches: 8. The CDR3 totals 15 residues. The CDR3 reads CASSSWTGGDHGYTF. The DNA of the CDR3 is TGTGCCAGCAGTTCATGGACAGGGGGGGACCATGGCTACACCTTC.

This clonotype was counted ten times or more. The chain joins TRBV7-9 to TRBJ2-1; no reliable D call. Germline assignment: CDR1 SEHNR and CDR2 FQNEAQ (reference sequence). CDR3 length: 11 amino acids. V was clipped by 4 bases and J by 7 bases, with 5 bases between them. The CDR3 region is CASSSSNEQFF. In DNA form, the CDR3 reads TGTGCCAGCAGCTCCTCAAATGAGCAGTTCTTC.

This clonotype appeared many times. The V call is TRBV12-3 or TRBV12-4, the J call TRBJ2-7, with TRBD1 as a possible D gene (11 bases). Trimming took 6 bases from V and 2 from J, leaving 32 bases between them. The length of the CDR3 is 20 residues. The CDR3 nucleotides read TGTGCCAGCAGACCTGGACAGGGGGCGGCTAGCGGGGGCCTGCCCTACGAGCAGTACTTC. It yields the protein CASRPGQGAASGGLPYEQYF.

This clonotype occurred many times. The V gene is TRBV7-4, the J gene TRBJ2-3; 7 nucleotides line up with TRBD2. With 3 bases clipped from V and 1 base from J, the junction kept 4 bases outside the gene matches. The CDR3 consists of 15 residues. The V gene's germline CDR1 is SGHVT and CDR2 SQSDAQ. In DNA form, the CDR3 reads TGTGCCAGCAGCTTGGGACTATCCCGCACAGATACGCAGTATTTT. Its translation is CASSLGLSRTDTQYF.

A word on this clonotype: This sequence may be a read error, since a much larger clone differs from it by one base. The chain uses TRBV6-1 and TRBJ2-3; the D gene is possibly TRBD1 (5 bases). The CDR3 sequence is 15 residues long. Germline V gene data show CDR1 as MNHNS and CDR2 as SASEGT. V lost 6 bases and J 6 bases, leaving 19 bases between the germline ends. CDR3 loop: CASRERAGQRDTQYF. The CDR3 bases are TGTGCCAGCAGAGAAAGGGCAGGGCAACGGGATACGCAGTATTTT.

This clonotype was detected many times. The genes are TRBV6-5 and TRBJ2-5; possible D gene TRBD1, 6 bases. CDR3 length: 14 amino acids. Deletions cut 2 bases from V and 2 bases from J, with 9 bases between. Germline assignment: CDR1 MNHEY and CDR2 SVGAGI. The CDR3 region has the DNA TGTGCCAGCAGTTACGAGACAGGACAAGAGACCCAGTACTTC. This codes for CASSYETGQETQYF.